This TCR beta chain was sequenced during a study of regulatory T cells in long-lasting Graves disease. Relying on iRepertoire HTBI primers and Arm-PCR of CDR3 regions, the team built TCR beta libraries. TCRdb reanalysed the multiplex PCR reads using MiXCR and keeps one entry per CDR3 protein. The sample holds under 300,000 distinct CDR3 sequences; 18% are singletons and the top ten take approximately 20%. The CDR3 covers 16 residues. After removal of 5 bases from V and 7 bases from J, the junction contained 13 bases not matched to a gene. CDR1 SEHNR and CDR2 FQNEAQ come from the germline V gene (reference sequence). Stated time point: newly diagnosed GD, antithyroid drugs for less than 3 months. The TCR library was made from RNA that had been extracted from PBMCs in TRIzol. This clonotype showed up just a few times. Antigen specificity is unknown. Study results and limitations: Segments TRBV28, TRBJ1-2 and TRBJ2-5 showed preferential usage in persistent disease.

This sequence originates from a female donor with Graves disease. The material was peripheral blood mononuclear cells (PBMCs), obtained at new diagnosis, from a patient treated with antithyroid drugs. The rearrangement uses TRBV7-9 and TRBJ1-4; TRBD1 agrees at 7 bases. The CDR3 protein is CASSPPNRGDVEKLFF. Here the CDR3 DNA reads TGTGCCAGCAGCCCGCCGAACAGGGGAGACGTTGAAAAACTGTTTTTT.